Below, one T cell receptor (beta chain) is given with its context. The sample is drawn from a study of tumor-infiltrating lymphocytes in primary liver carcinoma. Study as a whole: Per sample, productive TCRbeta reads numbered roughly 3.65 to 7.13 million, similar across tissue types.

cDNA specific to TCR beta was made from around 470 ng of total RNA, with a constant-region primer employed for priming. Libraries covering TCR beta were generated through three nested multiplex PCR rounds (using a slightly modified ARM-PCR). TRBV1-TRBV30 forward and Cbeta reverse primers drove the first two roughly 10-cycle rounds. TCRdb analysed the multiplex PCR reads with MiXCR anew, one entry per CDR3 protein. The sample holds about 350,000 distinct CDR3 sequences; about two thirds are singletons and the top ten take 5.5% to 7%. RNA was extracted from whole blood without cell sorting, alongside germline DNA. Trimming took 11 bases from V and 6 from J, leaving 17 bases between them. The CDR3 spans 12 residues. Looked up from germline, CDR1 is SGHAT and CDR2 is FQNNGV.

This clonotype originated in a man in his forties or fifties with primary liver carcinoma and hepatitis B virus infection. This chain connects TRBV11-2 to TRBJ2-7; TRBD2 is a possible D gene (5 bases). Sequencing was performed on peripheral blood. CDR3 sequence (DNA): TGTGCCTGTAGCGAACATAGTGGCGAGCAGTACTTC. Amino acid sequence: CACSEHSGEQYF.